This entry describes one T cell receptor beta chain. The CDR3 runs 12 residues. The germline V gene encodes CDR1 SEHNR and CDR2 FQNEAQ (reference sequence). Trimming cost V 1 base and J 6 bases, with 7 bases left between them. This entry is derived from a study of shared clonotypes between healthy human individuals. Method: immunoSEQ multiplex PCR; TCRdb's copy keeps in-frame clones and lacks some. This sample has some 1,900,000 clones, with roughly 94% found just once. CD45RO-negative, CCR7-positively selected cells formed the naive CD8 fraction, excluding terminally differentiated effector memory CD45RA+ cells.

Sequencing used naive CD8+ T cells sorted from blood. The origin of this receptor is a man younger than 35 in good health. V usage is TRBV7-9 and J usage is TRBJ2-7; D not certain. The CDR3 DNA reads as TGTGCCAGCAGCTTAGAGACCACCGAGCAGTACTTC. Protein sequence: CASSLETTEQYF. The full variable domain, in which reference TRBV7-9 and TRBJ2-7 provide the parts outside the CDR3, is DTGVSQNPRHKITKRGQNVTFRCDPISEHNRLYWYRQTLGQGPEFLTYFQNEAQLEKSRLLSDRFSAERPKGSFSTLEIQRTEQGDSAMYLCASSLETTEQYFGPGTRLTVT.